This T cell receptor (beta chain) derives from a study of blood T cell repertoires in COVID-19. In the study overall: From the United States, Italy and Spain came samples of acute and convalescent COVID-19. In each case, the material was cDNA or gDNA derived from T cells, B-cell-depleted T cells, or PBMCs.

In the original workflow: How many nucleated cells were present was estimated from reference gene primer amplification. Here immunoSEQ multiplex PCR was the method, and the copy in TCRdb shows in-frame clones only, minus some. Clonal size and the V and J genes are those of that table, whereas D and trimming came from the DNA. The sample has over 80,000 clones; around 87% are singletons. This clone has just a few counts. The CDR3 runs to 17 residues. Germline V gene lookup returns CDR1 MGHRA and CDR2 YSYEKL. The V end was cut by 0 bases, the J end by 2 bases, with 16 bases between. The V gene is TRBV4-1, the J gene TRBJ1-2; D remains unclear. Source material: peripheral blood. The receptor comes from a human donor in a cohort sampled during active COVID-19. DNA for the CDR3: TGCGCCAGCAGCCAAGAAATTGCCCGGCGGCTGAACTATGGCTACACCTTC. Protein: CASSQEIARRLNYGYTF.